This T cell receptor beta chain was recorded in a study of beta chain features in type 1 diabetes. Study observations and caveats: Patients with type 1 diabetes carried fewer insertions and had more deletions at their VDJ junctions. The naive, central memory and Treg TCRB repertoires showed an apparent similarity that was greater among patients than among healthy donors. Using cDNA template may skew counts toward highly expressing activated cells.

This clone was detected a few times. Its target is not known. The investigators reverse transcribed all of the isolated RNA, so they sequenced expressed TCRB transcripts. The average read count of naive, central memory and regulatory T cell samples was approximately 3.9 million. Method: immunoSEQ multiplex PCR; TCRdb's copy keeps in-frame clones and lacks some. The sample contains roughly 500,000 clones, approximately 28% of which appear only once. The CDR3 has 15 residues. Germline loops: CDR1 SEHNR, CDR2 FQNEAQ (reference sequence). Trimming removed 1 base at V and 5 bases at J, with 15 bases between.

This sequence originates from a young man in good health. This sequence joins TRBV7-9 and TRBJ2-7; weak D call: TRBD1 (6 bases). The sequencing input was naive CD4+ T cells from blood. For the CDR3, the DNA is TGTGCCAGCAGCTTAGTTCAGGGGTGGTCGGACGAGCAGTACTTC. It specifies CASSLVQGWSDEQYF. Full variable domain (remainder filled in from reference TRBV7-9 and TRBJ2-7): DTGVSQNPRHKITKRGQNVTFRCDPISEHNRLYWYRQTLGQGPEFLTYFQNEAQLEKSRLLSDRFSAERPKGSFSTLEIQRTEQGDSAMYLCASSLVQGWSDEQYFGPGTRLTVT.